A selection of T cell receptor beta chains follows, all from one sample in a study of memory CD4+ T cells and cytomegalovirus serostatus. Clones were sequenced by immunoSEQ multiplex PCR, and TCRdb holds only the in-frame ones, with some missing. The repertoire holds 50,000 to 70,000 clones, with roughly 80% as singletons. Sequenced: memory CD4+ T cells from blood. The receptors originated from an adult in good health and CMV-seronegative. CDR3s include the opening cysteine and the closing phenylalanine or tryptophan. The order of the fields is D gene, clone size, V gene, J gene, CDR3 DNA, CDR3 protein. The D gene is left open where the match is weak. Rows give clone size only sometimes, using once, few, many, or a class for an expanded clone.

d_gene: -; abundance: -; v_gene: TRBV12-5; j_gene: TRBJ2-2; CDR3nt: TGTGCTAGTGGTTTGGGGGCCAGAAACACCGGGGAGCTGTTTTTT; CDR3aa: CASGLGARNTGELFF
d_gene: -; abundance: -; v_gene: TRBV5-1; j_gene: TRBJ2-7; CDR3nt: TGCGCCAGCCGAAGAACTACGGCAACGGACGAGCAGTACTTC; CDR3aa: CASRRTTATDEQYF
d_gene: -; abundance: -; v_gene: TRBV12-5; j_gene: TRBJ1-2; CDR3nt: TGTGCTAGTGGTCAGTTGAACTATGGCTACACCTTC; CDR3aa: CASGQLNYGYTF
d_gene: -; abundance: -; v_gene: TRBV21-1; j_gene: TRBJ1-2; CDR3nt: TGTGCCAGCAGCAAAGAGCTGGCAGGCTGGGGCTACACCTTC; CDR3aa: CASSKELAGWGYTF
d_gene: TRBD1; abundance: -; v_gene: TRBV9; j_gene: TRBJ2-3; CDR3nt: TGTGCCAGCAGCGGGACAGGGAGCGGAGATACGCAGTATTTT; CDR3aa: CASSGTGSGDTQYF
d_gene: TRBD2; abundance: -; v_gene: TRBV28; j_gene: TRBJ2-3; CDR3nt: TGTGCCAGCAGTACAGTAGCGGGAGGCCCTTTCGAATGGGCAGATACGCAGTATTTT; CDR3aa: CASSTVAGGPFEWADTQYF
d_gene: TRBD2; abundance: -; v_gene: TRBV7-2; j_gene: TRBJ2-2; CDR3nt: TGTGCCAGCAGCTTAGGGTCTAGCGGGAGGGCCTCCGGGGAGCTGTTTTTT; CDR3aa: CASSLGSSGRASGELFF
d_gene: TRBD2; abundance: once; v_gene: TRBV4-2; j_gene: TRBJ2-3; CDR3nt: TGTGCCAGCAGCCAAGTTAGCGGGGGACCCACAGATACGCAGTATTTT; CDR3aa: CASSQVSGGPTDTQYF
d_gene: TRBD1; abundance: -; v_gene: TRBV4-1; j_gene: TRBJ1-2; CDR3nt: TGCGCCAGCAGCCAAGACGGACAGGGGGCCCGCTATGGCTACACCTTC; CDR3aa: CASSQDGQGARYGYTF
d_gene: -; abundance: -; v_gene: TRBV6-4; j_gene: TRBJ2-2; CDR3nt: TGTGCCAGCAGCGTGCGGGCGAACACCGGGGAGCTGTTTTTT; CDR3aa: CASSVRANTGELFF